Below are 4 T cell receptor beta chains sequenced from a single sample in a study of T-cell memory formation after mild COVID-19 (dated by TCRdb to the early 2020s). Receptors were amplified or captured by 5' RACE. The reads were generated on an Illumina NovaSeq 6000. TCRdb trimmed the raw reads at Q25, called clones with MiXCR and kept productive beta chains. Merged by CDR3 protein, the rows form single entries marked with the most common genes and DNA. For this sample there are almost 550,000 distinct CDR3 sequences; around 21% appear just once. The ten top clones hold approximately 13% of the sample. The material sequenced was PBMCs or a T cell subset sorted from them (not recorded which). The receptors were gathered from an adult woman who had mild COVID-19 (a few samples of this study predate the infection). The sample titles of this study are shuffled in the database, so cell type and time point are left out; the donor was told from shared clones.

This clonotype was seen at least ten times. V is TRBV7-2 and J is TRBJ2-1; D not resolved. V was trimmed by 5 bases and J by 0 bases, leaving 11 bases between them. This CDR3 comprises 15 residues. Germline CDR1 is SGHTA and CDR2 is FQGNSA. In nucleotides, the CDR3 is TGTGCCAGCAGCGTTCCCCCGAACTCCTACAATGAGCAGTTCTTC. Encoded protein: CASSVPPNSYNEQFF.

The chain carries TRBV24-1 and TRBJ1-1, with 7 bases lining up with TRBD1. Trimming removed 2 bases from V and 0 bases from J; junction bases left unmatched: 2. Germline lookup yields CDR1 KGHDR and CDR2 SFDVKD. CDR3 size: 15 residues. CDR3 sequence (DNA): TGTGCCACCAGTGATTCCGGGACAGTGAACACTGAAGCTTTCTTT. Residues: CATSDSGTVNTEAFF.

The CDR3 here is CASSIGGRMNTEAFF. CDR3 nucleotides: TGTGCCAGTAGTATAGGGGGACGGATGAACACTGAAGCTTTCTTT. This chain links TRBV19 with TRBJ1-1, with D possibly matching TRBD1 (5 bases). From germline, CDR1 is LNHDA and CDR2 SQIVND (reference sequence). Trimming shortened V by 1 base and J by 0 bases, and 9 bases separated the two germline ends. The CDR3 is 15 amino acids.

In its sample, this clonotype was seen a few times. The chain joins TRBV12-3 or TRBV12-4 to TRBJ2-2; D is possibly TRBD2 (5 bases). This CDR3 is 14 amino acids long. V lost 6 bases to trimming and J lost 5 bases, with 13 bases between them. The DNA of the CDR3 is TGTGCCAGCAGCGTTAGCGAGGAGACCGGGGAGCTGTTTTTT. It is translated as CASSVSEETGELFF.